Each of the 23 T cell receptor beta chains below was sequenced from the same sample in a study of PD-1 blockade in classical Hodgkin lymphoma. Each patient's relapse followed autologous stem cell transplantation, and brentuximab vedotin exposure varied. Profiled with immunoSEQ multiplex PCR; TCRdb holds only in-frame clones, not every one. This sample has 35,000 to 45,000 clones, with about 90% found just once. The sample in question was peripheral blood mononuclear cells (PBMCs), obtained before the second cycle of nivolumab. The source of these receptors is a human donor with classical Hodgkin lymphoma.

As concerns this clone: At one boundary the junction diverges from the germline segment, which might be a read error. This chain connects TRBV7-9 to TRBJ2-3; possibly TRBD2 for D (5 bases). Looked up from germline, CDR1 is SEHNR and CDR2 is FQNEAQ (reference sequence). The CDR3 sequence is 14 residues long. In DNA form, the CDR3 reads TGTGCCAGCAGCTTAGCGTTTGGACTTAGTTTTATTGTTTTT. Protein product: CASSLAFGLSFIVF. Using reference TRBV7-9 and TRBJ2-3 for the parts outside the CDR3, the full variable domain is DTGVSQNPRHKITKRGQNVTFRCDPISEHNRLYWYRQTLGQGPEFLTYFQNEAQLEKSRLLSDRFSAERPKGSFSTLEIQRTEQGDSAMYLCASSLAFGLSFIVFGPGTRLTVL.

This clone was observed a single time. The chain is built from TRBV28 and TRBJ2-7, with 14 bases lining up with TRBD2. Germline V gene sequence: CDR1 MDHEN, CDR2 SYDVKM. The CDR3 spans 14 residues. With V trimmed by 4 bases and J by 12 bases, 8 bases remained unmatched. The CDR3: CASSSGLAGGVSYF. As DNA, the CDR3 is TGTGCCAGCAGTTCCGGACTAGCGGGAGGCGTCTCGTACTTC.

V usage is TRBV15 and J usage is TRBJ2-7; unclear D gene. The V end lost 5 bases, the J end lost 2 bases, and 13 bases lay between the germline ends. CDR3 size: 14 residues. CDR1 is LNHNV and CDR2 is YYDKDF in the germline V gene (reference sequence). The CDR3 region has the DNA TGTGCCACCAGCCGGGTGGTACCTACCTACGAGCAGTACTTC. It translates to CATSRVVPTYEQYF.

This chain joins TRBV7-9 and TRBJ2-6; possible D gene TRBD2, 5 bases. The CDR3 is 15 residues long. The germline V gene encodes CDR1 SEHNR and CDR2 FQNEAQ (reference sequence). The V end was cut by 6 bases, the J end by 1 base, with 10 bases between. Here the CDR3 reads CASREDGSGANVLTF. In DNA form, the CDR3 reads TGTGCCAGCAGGGAGGATGGGTCTGGGGCCAACGTCCTGACTTTC.

The CDR3 reads CASSPKGVPNNEQFF. CDR3 coding DNA: TGTGCCAGCAGCCCTAAGGGGGTTCCCAACAATGAGCAGTTCTTC. The V gene is TRBV7-9, the J gene TRBJ2-1, with D perhaps TRBD1 (6 bases). Trimming cost V 5 bases and J 5 bases, with 16 bases left between them. The CDR3 loop spans 15 amino acids. Per the germline V gene, CDR1 is SEHNR and CDR2 is FQNEAQ (reference sequence).

This clone occurred a few times. CDR3 sequence: CASSAIGFYEQYF. The CDR3 DNA reads TGTGCCAGCAGCGCAATCGGCTTTTACGAGCAGTACTTC. The chain uses TRBV7-9 and TRBJ2-7; D gene unclear. Germline V lookup: CDR1 SEHNR, CDR2 FQNEAQ (reference sequence). The CDR3 loop spans 13 amino acids. Trimming took off 5 bases at V and 4 bases at J, with 12 bases between the two ends.

The chain joins TRBV7-9 to TRBJ2-5; D remains ambiguous. Germline values: CDR1 SEHNR, CDR2 FQNEAQ (reference sequence). Trimming pared 5 bases from V and 13 bases from J, leaving 17 bases between. The CDR3 length is 12 residues. As DNA, the CDR3 is TGTGCCAGCAGCGAGGTTGACCCCGGTCTGTACTTC. This sequence encodes CASSEVDPGLYF. Full variable domain (missing parts from reference TRBV7-9 and TRBJ2-5): DTGVSQNPRHKITKRGQNVTFRCDPISEHNRLYWYRQTLGQGPEFLTYFQNEAQLEKSRLLSDRFSAERPKGSFSTLEIQRTEQGDSAMYLCASSEVDPGLYFGPGTRLLVL.

The rearrangement joins TRBV6-5 to TRBJ1-1; no definite D call. Deletions cut 0 bases from V and 4 bases from J, with 9 bases between. The CDR3 has 14 residues. From germline, CDR1 is MNHEY and CDR2 SVGAGI. CDR3 region: CASSYSQGSTEAFF. Written as DNA, the CDR3 is TGTGCCAGCAGTTACTCGCAAGGGAGCACTGAAGCTTTCTTT.

The chain has TRBV28 and TRBJ1-4; D not resolved. V lost 7 bases and J lost 2, with 8 bases in between. Germline V lookup: CDR1 MDHEN, CDR2 SYDVKM. The CDR3 spans 13 residues. The CDR3 DNA reads TGTGCCAGCATGTGGGAGACTAATGAAAAACTGTTTTTT. It yields the protein CASMWETNEKLFF.

V gene TRBV28 combines with J gene TRBJ2-7, with TRBD1 matching 10 bases. Germline values: CDR1 MDHEN, CDR2 SYDVKM. The CDR3 consists of 15 residues. V was pared by 6 bases and J by 9 bases, with 14 bases of the junction left unmatched. The CDR3 DNA sequence: TGTGCCAGCAGCACCACCGGGACAGGGGCCGCAGGGCAGTACTTC. Protein sequence: CASSTTGTGAAGQYF.

This clone came up once. The rearrangement links TRBV6-6 to TRBJ2-7; TRBD2 might be the D (5 bases). V lost 2 bases and J lost 10, with 15 bases in between. The CDR3 runs 13 residues. Per the germline V gene, CDR1 is MNHNY and CDR2 is SVGAGI (reference sequence). CDR3 in DNA: TGTGCCAGCAGTTACCCCGGTGGAGGACGACAGTACTTC. It encodes CASSYPGGGRQYF.

The chain has TRBV11-2 and TRBJ1-1; TRBD1 agrees at 8 bases. The CDR3 sequence is 16 residues long. Unmatched junction bases numbered 10, after V lost 1 base and J lost 6 bases. Germline V lookup: CDR1 SGHAT, CDR2 FQNNGV. The chain's CDR3 is CASSLARTGKVSEAFF. CDR3 in DNA: TGTGCCAGCAGCTTAGCTCGGACAGGGAAAGTTTCTGAAGCTTTCTTT.

The table lists this clone with a few counts. V and J are TRBV18 and TRBJ1-4; a weak D match, TRBD1 (5 bases). This CDR3 is built from 15 residues. V gave up 4 bases and J gave up 0 bases, with 9 bases separating them. Per the germline V gene, CDR1 is KGHSH and CDR2 is LQKENI. CDR3 DNA: TGTGCCAGCTCACGGGACGTTGCAACTAATGAAAAACTGTTTTTT. It is translated as CASSRDVATNEKLFF.

This chain joins TRBV18 and TRBJ2-7; possibly TRBD1 for D (5 bases). V lost 6 bases and J 2 bases, leaving 14 bases between the germline ends. The CDR3 sequence is 14 residues long. Germline V gene data show CDR1 as KGHSH and CDR2 as LQKENI. CDR3 bases: TGTGCCAGCTCGCCTAGACAGCTGACCTACGAGCAGTACTTC. It specifies CASSPRQLTYEQYF.

The J gene is TRBJ1-2, the V gene TRBV5-1; maybe TRBD1 (6 bases). Looked up from germline, CDR1 is SGHRS and CDR2 is YFSETQ. V lost 1 base and J 0 bases, leaving 13 bases between the germline ends. CDR3 size: 16 residues. CDR3 in amino acids: CASSLSQGTANYGYTF. In DNA, the CDR3 is TGCGCCAGCAGCTTGTCTCAGGGGACCGCTAACTATGGCTACACCTTC.

The rearrangement uses TRBV29-1 and TRBJ2-7; a weak D match, TRBD2 (6 bases). The CDR3 contains 12 residues. CDR1 is SQVTM and CDR2 is ANQGSEA in the germline V gene. Trimming shortened V by 6 bases and J by 2 bases, and 11 bases separated the two germline ends. The CDR3 protein is CSVWGLTYEQYF. The CDR3 nucleotides read TGCAGCGTCTGGGGACTCACCTACGAGCAGTACTTC.

This clone has only a few counts. The chain combines TRBV28 with TRBJ2-3, with 8 bases fitting TRBD2. After removal of 6 bases from V and 2 bases from J, the junction contained 7 bases not matched to a gene. The CDR3 is 15 residues long. CDR1 is MDHEN, CDR2 SYDVKM, per germline. As DNA, the CDR3 is TGTGCCAGCAGCTTCGGGGGACTAGTCACAGATACGCAGTATTTT. Translated, it gives CASSFGGLVTDTQYF.

The chain recombines TRBV19 with TRBJ1-5; a possible D gene is TRBD1 (6 bases). Germline loops: CDR1 LNHDA, CDR2 SQIVND (reference sequence). This CDR3 is 14 amino acids long. V lost 6 bases, J lost 4 bases, and 13 bases lay in between. The CDR3 DNA is TGTGCCAGTAGACTCGGACAGTCAAATCAGCCCCAGCATTTT. This codes for CASRLGQSNQPQHF.

V gene TRBV11-2 combines with J gene TRBJ2-7; tentatively, D is TRBD1 or TRBD2 (6 bases each). The germline V gene encodes CDR1 SGHAT and CDR2 FQNNGV. Trimming removed 5 bases from V and 12 bases from J, with 20 bases in between. The CDR3 length is 13 residues. The CDR3 here is CASSPEARGPLYF. The CDR3 DNA reads as TGTGCCAGCAGCCCAGAGGCCCGGGGGCCACTGTACTTC.

The genes are TRBV6-5 and TRBJ1-2, with D unclear. The CDR3 covers 11 residues. Germline V gives CDR1 MNHEY, CDR2 SVGAGI. V was cut by 8 bases and J by 4 bases, with 8 bases left in between. CDR3 bases: TGTGCCAGCTCCCCCGGCTATGGCTACACCTTC. This encodes CASSPGYGYTF.

V is TRBV11-2 and J is TRBJ1-2; possibly TRBD1 for D (5 bases). Germline-derived CDR1 and CDR2 are SGHAT and FQNNGV. Trimming took 5 bases from V and 1 from J, leaving 23 bases between them. There are 18 residues in the CDR3. The CDR3 bases are TGTGCCAGCAGCCTCACTCAGGATTGGGGGTTACTTAACTATGGCTACACCTTC. Protein product: CASSLTQDWGLLNYGYTF.

This chain connects TRBV4-1 to TRBJ2-2; 11 nucleotides line up with TRBD2. The CDR3 totals 18 residues. Germline CDR1 is MGHRA and CDR2 is YSYEKL. J gave up 9 bases and V 1 base, and 13 bases lay outside the gene matches. In DNA form, the CDR3 reads TGCGCCAGCAGCCAAGCCGGGACTAGCGGAGGTTGGGCCCGGGAGCTGTTTTTT. It codes for CASSQAGTSGGWARELFF.

The chain carries TRBV15 and TRBJ2-1; either TRBD1 or TRBD2 may supply D (7 bases each). This CDR3 spans 18 amino acids. V lost 9 bases, J lost 1 base, and 25 bases lay in between. The germline gives CDR1 LNHNV, CDR2 YYDKDF (reference sequence). CDR3 sequence: CATLTGRARKVSYNEQFF. The CDR3 region has the DNA TGTGCCACTTTGACAGGGAGGGCCAGAAAGGTATCCTACAATGAGCAGTTCTTC.